The rows below give T cell receptor beta chains drawn from one sample of a study of glioma-infiltrating T cells after dendritic cell vaccination. The table came from immunoSEQ multiplex PCR; TCRdb's copy has only in-frame clones and leaves some out. The sample has roughly 47,000 clones; 85% are singletons. The material was blood, obtained before dendritic cell vaccination. The source is a human donor with glioblastoma. The CDR3 runs from the conserved cysteine through the conserved F or W. D genes are given only for firm matches. Clone size is shown for a subset of rows, as once, few, many or a class of expanded clone.

abundance,j_gene,v_gene,d_gene,CDR3aa,CDR3nt
NA,TRBJ2-7,TRBV10-3,TRBD2,CAISESGGEQYF,TGTGCCATCAGTGAGTCGGGGGGGGAGCAGTACTTC
NA,TRBJ1-2,TRBV27,NA,CASSPRGDYGYTF,TGTGCCAGCAGTCCCAGGGGAGACTATGGCTACACCTTC
once,TRBJ2-7,TRBV7-8,NA,CASSLATTSYEQYF,TGTGCCAGCAGCTTAGCAACAACGTCCTACGAGCAGTACTTC
once,TRBJ1-2,TRBV9,NA,CASSVDQAPYGYTF,TGTGCCAGCAGCGTAGACCAAGCCCCCTATGGCTACACCTTC
medium-sized,TRBJ1-2,TRBV7-9,TRBD1,CASSPEGAQGKNGYTF,TGTGCCAGCAGCCCGGAGGGGGCACAGGGGAAGAATGGCTACACCTTC
NA,TRBJ2-1,TRBV2,NA,CASSEALTGEQFF,TGTGCCAGCAGTGAAGCGCTTACGGGTGAGCAGTTCTTC
few,TRBJ2-1,TRBV5-6,TRBD2,CASSLVAGGPSSYNEQFF,TGTGCCAGCAGCTTGGTAGCGGGGGGACCCAGCTCCTACAATGAGCAGTTCTTC
NA,TRBJ1-1,TRBV7-8,NA,CASTSGGGNTEAFF,TGTGCCAGCACCTCGGGGGGAGGGAACACTGAAGCTTTCTTT
NA,TRBJ2-5,TRBV5-1,NA,CASRPSGRETQYF,TGCGCCAGCAGACCCTCGGGGAGGGAGACCCAGTACTTC
NA,TRBJ1-2,TRBV7-9,NA,CASSLEAGEGYTF,TGTGCCAGCAGCTTAGAGGCCGGAGAGGGCTACACCTTC
NA,TRBJ2-7,TRBV15,NA,CATSTTGGGLGEQYF,TGTGCCACCAGCACCACTGGAGGCGGCCTCGGCGAGCAGTACTTC
NA,TRBJ1-4,TRBV7-9,NA,CASSLVSPTNEKLFF,TGTGCCAGCAGCTTAGTATCCCCAACTAATGAAAAACTGTTTTTT
NA,TRBJ1-2,TRBV6-1,TRBD1,CASRPGQGKGGYTF,TGTGCCAGCAGACCGGGACAGGGAAAGGGGGGCTACACCTTC
NA,TRBJ1-4,TRBV25-1,NA,CAASDTGSTNEKLFF,TGTGCCGCCTCAGATACAGGTTCAACTAATGAAAAACTGTTTTTT
NA,TRBJ1-2,TRBV10-3,NA,CAIGGGNYGYTF,TGTGCCATCGGCGGGGGGAACTATGGCTACACCTTC
NA,TRBJ1-5,TRBV7-8,TRBD1,CASRKRAGGKQPQHF,TGTGCCAGCAGAAAGAGGGCAGGGGGCAAACAGCCCCAGCATTTT
NA,TRBJ2-1,TRBV4-3,NA,CASSQELGIFEQFF,TGCGCCAGCAGCCAAGAACTAGGGATTTTCGAGCAGTTCTTC
NA,TRBJ2-7,TRBV19,NA,CASHSGGARYEQYF,TGTGCCAGTCACTCTGGGGGGGCGCGGTACGAGCAGTACTTC
NA,TRBJ1-5,TRBV7-2,TRBD1,CASSLWGQGNQPQHF,TGTGCCAGCAGCTTATGGGGACAGGGAAATCAGCCCCAGCATTTT
once,TRBJ1-2,TRBV7-9,TRBD1,CASSLDTGAAGYTF,TGTGCCAGCAGCTTAGACACAGGGGCGGCTGGCTACACCTTC
NA,TRBJ2-2,TRBV7-2,NA,CASSLQGSGELFF,TGTGCCAGCAGCTTACAGGGCTCCGGGGAGCTGTTTTTT
NA,TRBJ2-7,TRBV7-2,TRBD2,CASSPRMERGGYEQYF,TGTGCCAGCAGCCCCCGAATGGAGCGGGGGGGCTACGAGCAGTACTTC
NA,TRBJ2-5,TRBV13,NA,CASSLEVVGAGELETQYF,TGTGCCAGCAGCTTAGAAGTAGTAGGGGCAGGGGAGTTGGAGACCCAGTACTTC
NA,TRBJ1-3,TRBV7-2,TRBD1,CASSPDRGFGNTIYF,TGTGCCAGCAGCCCCGACAGGGGGTTTGGAAACACCATATATTTT
NA,TRBJ2-7,TRBV27,TRBD1,CASSLSSWDSYEQYF,TGTGCCAGCAGTTTATCGTCCTGGGACAGCTACGAGCAGTACTTC
NA,TRBJ2-7,TRBV15,TRBD2,CATSEPGLGFEQYF,TGTGCCACCAGCGAACCGGGACTAGGCTTCGAGCAGTACTTC
few,TRBJ1-4,TRBV30,NA,CAWSVGGDREKLFF,TGTGCCTGGAGTGTCGGAGGGGATCGGGAAAAACTGTTTTTT
NA,TRBJ1-2,TRBV6-5,NA,CASQGVYGYTF,TGTGCCAGCCAGGGCGTCTATGGCTACACCTTC
few,TRBJ2-2,TRBV14,NA,CASSPRGSWAGGELFF,TGTGCCAGCAGCCCAAGAGGGTCCTGGGCAGGCGGGGAGCTGTTTTTT
NA,TRBJ2-1,TRBV9,NA,CASSVGGFGNEQFF,TGTGCCAGCAGCGTAGGAGGGTTCGGGAATGAGCAGTTCTTC
NA,TRBJ1-5,TRBV6-6,TRBD1,CASNRDREGQPQHF,TGTGCCAGCAACCGGGACAGGGAGGGACAGCCCCAGCATTTT
NA,TRBJ2-2,TRBV7-2,TRBD1,CASSYRTGGGSGELFF,TGTGCCAGCAGCTATCGGACAGGGGGAGGAAGCGGGGAGCTGTTTTTT
NA,TRBJ2-7,TRBV25-1,NA,CASSELRGLAYEQYF,TGTGCCAGCAGTGAATTACGCGGGTTGGCCTACGAGCAGTACTTC
once,TRBJ1-5,TRBV12-5,NA,CASGTRAGAGGQPQHF,TGTGCTAGTGGTACACGGGCGGGGGCTGGGGGTCAGCCCCAGCATTTT
few,TRBJ2-3,TRBV14,TRBD2,CASSQGGGTADTQYF,TGTGCCAGCAGCCAAGGGGGGGGGACTGCAGATACGCAGTATTTT
NA,TRBJ1-1,TRBV11-2,TRBD1,CASSSGTANTEAFF,TGTGCCAGCAGCTCTGGGACAGCGAACACTGAAGCTTTCTTT
NA,TRBJ2-7,TRBV2,NA,CASMTPSAPRHEQYF,TGTGCCAGCATGACCCCTAGCGCCCCTAGGCACGAGCAGTACTTC
NA,TRBJ2-6,TRBV19,NA,CASRDTRSGANVLTF,TGTGCCAGTCGGGACACCCGCTCTGGGGCCAACGTCCTGACTTTC
NA,TRBJ1-1,TRBV18,TRBD1,CASSPPWGQGFVNTEAFF,TGTGCCAGCTCACCACCGTGGGGACAGGGGTTTGTGAACACTGAAGCTTTCTTT
once,TRBJ1-1,TRBV6-5,NA,CASSYHRTDSNTEAFF,TGTGCCAGCAGTTACCACAGGACAGATTCGAACACTGAAGCTTTCTTT
NA,TRBJ2-7,TRBV15,TRBD2,CATQTGTSGSYEQYF,TGTGCCACACAGACCGGGACTAGCGGGAGTTACGAGCAGTACTTC
NA,TRBJ2-7,TRBV18,TRBD1,CASSPGGTGLYEQYF,TGTGCCAGCTCACCAGGCGGGACAGGTCTCTACGAGCAGTACTTC